The rows below give T cell receptor beta chains drawn from one sample of a study of blood T cell repertoires in COVID-19. Generated by immunoSEQ multiplex PCR, the TCRdb table keeps only in-frame clones and is missing some. The data contain hundreds of thousands of clones, around nine tenths of them seen just once; the ten biggest clones take up roughly 1.4%. The sample taken for sequencing was PBMCs or T cells enriched from blood (not recorded which). Receptors were obtained from a woman in her late teens or twenties who had been exposed to COVID-19. Each CDR3 is given with its conserved first and last residue.

>TRBV19
CASSASSGHSYEQYF
>TRBV5-1
CASSLAGTGTTEQYF
>TRBV3-1/TRBV3-2
CASSQDSSGGDNEQFF
>TRBV15
CATSRDPVQGALDYGYTF
>TRBV3-1/TRBV3-2
CASSSGQGWGTGELFF
>TRBV6-5
CASTKQGITDTQYF
>TRBV14
CASSQVVEQYF
>TRBV19
CASRESIVLEKLFF
>TRBV12-5
CASGLGIGGYGYTF
>TRBV7-3
CASSSLGTDSTDTQYF
>TRBV28
CASSGNGNQPQHF
>TRBV29-1
CSVQGVYEQYF
>TRBV6-2/TRBV6-3
CASSYIPNTEAFF
>TRBV5-1
CASSLAAGNTEAFF
>TRBV28
CASTPGMFAGSPLHF
>TRBV19
CASSHGTSSYNEQFF
>TRBV14
CASKGEGLASYNEQFF
>TRBV28
CASSGGDWIDSPLHF
>TRBV28
CASSFTRGSGKFEQYF
>TRBV20-1
CSARAWEQYF
>TRBV7-9
CASSHTGAGEQYF
>TRBV2
CASRGTSGGDTQYF
>TRBV5-1
CASSRAGGPSDTQYF
>TRBV7-9
CASSGLSGSNEKLFF
>TRBV21-1
CASSKGEQYNQPQHF
>TRBV7-9
CASSLEDETGRATNEKLFF
>TRBV3-1/TRBV3-2
CASSLTWGQTYEQYF
>TRBV28
CASSFNSLGGHSYEQYF
>TRBV5-4
CASSLPLAHEQYF
>TRBV5-1
CASSPVSTGHTEAFF
>TRBV7-3
CASSLRAGADEQYF
>TRBV15
CATSRDRGFQQPQHF
>TRBV28
CASSSHSDPGRRKLFF
>TRBV3-1/TRBV3-2
CASSRYRRVIWNTGELFF
>TRBV3-1/TRBV3-2
CASSSGTSEYEQYF
>TRBV7-9
CASSLARGTGVNTEAFF
>TRBV7-9
CASSSAARTNEKLFF
>TRBV5-1
CASSLLAGVLETQYF
>TRBV5-1
CASSLARGVYNQEEQFF
>TRBV28
CAPGGGRGGGYGYTF
>TRBV7-3
CASSLHPGVAGNEQFF
>TRBV27
CASTDKRQARGYTF
>TRBV27
CASSPRDIQETQYF
>TRBV7-9
CASSIYSGNTIYF
>TRBV6-6
CASADRVNQPQHF
>TRBV27
CASSLSTGSSNQPQHF
>TRBV18
CASSPQNPIAKNIQYF